The clone carrying this T cell receptor (beta chain) was recorded a few times. Germline-derived CDR1 and CDR2 are MGHRA and YSYEKL. CDR3 length equals 15 residues. Trimming shortened V by 0 bases and J by 10 bases, and 13 bases separated the two germline ends. These data are taken from a study of long-term antiretroviral therapy in people with HIV. Study overall: About a decade before 2015, the earliest samples were taken when ART was typically delayed.

immunoSEQ v3.0 was run at survey level. Repertoires were generated with immunoSEQ multiplex PCR, while TCRdb's copy carries only in-frame clones and drops some. Of around 23,000 clones listed, approximately 79% were seen once; the top ten hold 11%. This clonotype originated in a man aged 30-40 years with HIV. V is TRBV4-1 and J is TRBJ1-6; D is unclear. The material sequenced was unsorted PBMCs, taken 2.1 years after starting antiretroviral therapy. CDR3 nucleotide sequence: TGCGCCAGCAGCCAAGAGCCACCTAATTGGTCACCCCTCCACTTT. Translated, it gives CASSQEPPNWSPLHF.